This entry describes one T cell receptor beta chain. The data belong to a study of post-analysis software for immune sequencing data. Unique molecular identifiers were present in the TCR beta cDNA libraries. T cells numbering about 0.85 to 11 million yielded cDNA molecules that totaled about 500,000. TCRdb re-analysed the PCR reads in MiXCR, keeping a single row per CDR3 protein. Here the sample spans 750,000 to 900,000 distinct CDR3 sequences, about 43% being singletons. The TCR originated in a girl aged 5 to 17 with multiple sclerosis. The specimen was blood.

CDR3 bases: TGTGCCAGCAGTCAAGACAGGGCACCCTACGAGCAGTACTTC. It is translated as CASSQDRAPYEQYF. J is TRBJ2-7 and V is TRBV12-3 or TRBV12-4, with 7 nucleotides matching TRBD1. The J segment lost 2 bases and the V segment lost 5 bases, leaving 6 bases of the junction unmatched. The CDR3 extends over 14 amino acids.